The T cell receptor (beta chain) under discussion was sequenced for a study of Graves' ophthalmopathy and Graves' hyperthyroidism. General study points: Blood also contained most of the expanded thyroid clonotypes above 0.001 frequency.

This clonotype has at least ten counts. The antigen remains unidentified. The authors amplified TCR beta CDR3 regions from RNA transcripts. Following a first-round RT-PCR that used HTBI primers, a second-round multiplex PCR was carried out. MiXCR was run by TCRdb on the multiplex PCR reads, yielding one entry per CDR3 protein. Here the sample spans roughly 500,000 distinct CDR3 sequences, approximately 14% being singletons. The germline CDR1 and CDR2 sequences are GTSNPN and SVGIG (reference sequence). The CDR3 totals 14 residues. The trim removed 4 bases at V and 5 bases at J, leaving 9 bases unmatched.

The sequence was obtained from a woman in her 30s with Graves' ophthalmopathy. The chain has TRBV30 and TRBJ1-1; 8 positions agree with TRBD1. The material sequenced was blood. The CDR3 DNA reads as TGTGCCTGGACGCTTCTCAGGGGGCAAACTGAAGCTTTCTTT. Translation: CAWTLLRGQTEAFF.